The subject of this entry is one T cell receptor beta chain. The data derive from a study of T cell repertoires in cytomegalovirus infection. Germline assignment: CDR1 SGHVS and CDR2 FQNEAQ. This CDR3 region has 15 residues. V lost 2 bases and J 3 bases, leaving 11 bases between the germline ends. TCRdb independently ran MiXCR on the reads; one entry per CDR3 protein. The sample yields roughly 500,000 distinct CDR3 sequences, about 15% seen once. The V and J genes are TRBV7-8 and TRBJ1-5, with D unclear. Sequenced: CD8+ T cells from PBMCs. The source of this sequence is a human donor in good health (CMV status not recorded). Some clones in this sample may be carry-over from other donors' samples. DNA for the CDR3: TGTGCCAGCAGCTTACGGTACTTGAACAATCAGCCCCAGCATTTT. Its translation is CASSLRYLNNQPQHF.